This TCR beta chain was observed in a study of T cell changes during pregnancy in multiple sclerosis. Germline CDR1 reads LGHNA; CDR2 reads YNFKEQ. The CDR3 runs 15 residues. J lost 4 bases, V lost 1 base, and 1 base had no gene match. The repertoire was sequenced with immunoSEQ multiplex PCR; TCRdb's copy has only in-frame clones and lacks some. The top ten hold around 0.25% of the sample, which has roughly 48,000 clones, roughly 92% seen once. The sample was CD4+ T cells from peripheral blood mononuclear cells, taken in the third trimester of pregnancy. This receptor was identified in a female donor with multiple sclerosis, enrolled in a pregnancy study. The genes are TRBV4-2 and TRBJ2-1; 10 positions match TRBD1. CDR3 protein: CASSQGQGAYNEQFF. The CDR3 DNA follows: TGTGCCAGCAGCCAAGGACAGGGGGCTTACAATGAGCAGTTCTTC.